This TCR beta chain was captured by sequencing in a study of control samples from healthy donors and cancer patients. The CDR3 length is 14 residues. Germline V CDR1 and CDR2: SQVTM, ANQGSEA. V shed 1 base and J shed 4 bases, with 13 bases lying between them. Profiled with immunoSEQ multiplex PCR; TCRdb holds only in-frame clones, not every one. The data contain about 49,000 clones, approximately 86% of them singletons. The rearrangement joins TRBV29-1 to TRBJ1-1; a possible D gene is TRBD1 (5 bases). The sample was PBMCs. The TCR comes from a woman aged 45 to 65 with lung cancer. CDR3: CSVEVGGVGTEAFF. CDR3 DNA sequence: TGCAGCGTTGAAGTGGGGGGGGTCGGCACTGAAGCTTTCTTT.